This entry lists 21 T cell receptor beta chains sequenced from one sample in a study of human T cells and chemical hapten exposure. One entry per CDR3 protein, called by TCRdb with MiXCR from the RACE reads. The sample includes some 170,000 distinct CDR3 sequences, 25% to 30% of them seen just once. Indicated time point: patch test 3, about 24 weeks after DPC sensitization. The sample's treatment: therapeutic diphenylcyclopropenone sensitization with weekly scalp DPC. The source material was whole blood, sampled in connection with sensitization to the hapten diphenylcyclopropenone (DPC). The receptors shown here come from a young woman with alopecia areata. Some clones in this sample may be carry-over from other donors' samples.

The chain joins TRBV29-1 to TRBJ2-4; 8 bases map to TRBD2. With 5 bases clipped from V and 6 bases from J, the junction kept 6 bases outside the gene matches. The CDR3 is 13 amino acids. Germline V gene sequence: CDR1 SQVTM, CDR2 ANQGSEA. CDR3: CSVFATSGNIQYF. Here the CDR3 DNA reads TGCAGCGTTTTCGCAACTAGCGGAAACATTCAGTACTTC.

The V and J genes are TRBV18 and TRBJ2-7; TRBD1 matches at 7 bases. CDR3 size: 13 residues. Trimming took 5 bases from V and 2 from J; bases not matched to a gene: 3. Looked up from germline, CDR1 is KGHSH and CDR2 is LQKENI. In nucleotides, the CDR3 is TGTGCCAGCTCAAGGGGGCTTACCTACGAGCAGTACTTC. This gives the protein CASSRGLTYEQYF.

The rearrangement uses TRBV25-1 and TRBJ2-2; 7 bases match TRBD2. Germline-derived CDR1 and CDR2 are MGHDK and SYGVNS. This CDR3 contains 14 residues. Trimming took 2 bases from V and 7 from J; bases not matched to a gene: 4. The CDR3 sequence is CASSERRGVGELFF. The CDR3 DNA reads TGTGCCAGCAGTGAAAGACGGGGGGTCGGGGAGCTGTTTTTT.

The gene calls are TRBV9 and TRBJ1-2; tentative D call: TRBD1 (6 bases). The CDR3 loop spans 14 amino acids. Germline CDR1 SGDLS, CDR2 YYNGEE. Trimming stripped 4 bases from V and 4 bases from J, with 14 bases between. CDR3 residues: CASSLDSSSYGYTF. The DNA of the CDR3 is TGTGCCAGCAGCTTGGACAGCAGCAGCTATGGCTACACCTTC.

This clonotype turned up a few times. J is TRBJ2-1 and V is TRBV9; D gene unclear. From germline, CDR1 is SGDLS and CDR2 YYNGEE. V dropped 7 bases and J dropped 11 bases, with 16 bases sitting between them. This CDR3 has 12 amino acids. The CDR3 spells CASSTVPHQQFF. In DNA, the CDR3 is TGTGCCAGCTCTACTGTTCCCCATCAGCAGTTCTTC. The full variable domain, with the rest looked up from reference TRBV9 and TRBJ2-1, is DSGVTQTPKHLITATGQRVTLRCSPRSGDLSVYWYQQSLDQGLQFLIQYYNGEERAKGNILERFSAQQFPDLHSELNLSSLELGDSALYFCASSTVPHQQFFGPGTRLTVL.

The genes are TRBV24-1 and TRBJ2-7, with 8 bases identical to TRBD1. Germline CDR1 KGHDR, CDR2 SFDVKD. The CDR3 is 15 amino acids. J was trimmed by 2 bases and V by 9 bases; bases with no gene match: 11. The DNA for the CDR3 is TGTGCCACCGCTGGGACACAGGGGGGCCCCTACGAGCAGTACTTC. Amino acid sequence: CATAGTQGGPYEQYF.

V and J are TRBV4-1 and TRBJ1-2; TRBD1 is a possible D gene (6 bases). Germline values: CDR1 MGHRA, CDR2 YSYEKL. Trimming stripped 3 bases from V and 2 bases from J, with 10 bases between. CDR3 length equals 14 residues. CDR3 loop: CASSQGADNYGYTF. The CDR3 DNA reads TGCGCCAGCAGCCAGGGGGCAGACAACTATGGCTACACCTTC.

This clonotype was found a few times. The rearrangement links TRBV7-9 to TRBJ2-7, with D possibly being TRBD1 or TRBD2 (5 bases each). CDR3 length: 14 residues. Germline V gene sequence: CDR1 SEHNR, CDR2 FQNEAQ (reference sequence). V was trimmed by 3 bases and J by 3 bases, leaving 12 bases between them. The CDR3 DNA reads TGTGCCAGCAGCTTTACCGGGGCCTACTACGAGCAGTACTTC. Amino acid sequence: CASSFTGAYYEQYF.

This clonotype was detected ten times or more. CDR3 sequence: CSALRQYNEQFF. The CDR3 region has the DNA TGCAGCGCCCTAAGACAGTACAATGAGCAGTTCTTC. The chain couples TRBV29-1 to TRBJ2-1; possibly TRBD1 for D (5 bases). V was shortened by 7 bases and J by 4 bases, with 11 bases between the two germline ends. CDR3 length: 12 amino acids. Germline values: CDR1 SQVTM, CDR2 ANQGSEA.

This clonotype came up many times. The J gene is TRBJ2-7, the V gene TRBV10-2; TRBD2 agrees at 11 bases. The germline CDR1 and CDR2 sequences are WSHSY and SAAADI. The CDR3 has 14 amino acids. J gave up 0 bases and V 6 bases, and 1 base lay outside the gene matches. CDR3 DNA: TGCGCCAGCAGACTAGCGGGGGCCTCCTACGAGCAGTACTTC. Its translation is CASRLAGASYEQYF.

The chain joins TRBV7-2 to TRBJ1-1; no definite D call. The CDR3 runs 12 residues. V lost 8 bases and J 0 bases, leaving 7 bases between the germline ends. Germline V lookup: CDR1 SGHTA, CDR2 FQGNSA. The CDR3 protein is CASGRLNTEAFF. Here the CDR3 DNA reads TGTGCCAGCGGGCGTTTGAACACTGAAGCTTTCTTT.

The chain couples TRBV29-1 to TRBJ2-3; 7 positions match TRBD1. With 1 base clipped from V and 6 bases from J, the junction kept 4 bases outside the gene matches. Germline V lookup: CDR1 SQVTM, CDR2 ANQGSEA. The CDR3 is 13 amino acids. As DNA, the CDR3 is TGCAGCGTTGAAGGAGGGGGCTCCGATACGCAGTATTTT. It codes for CSVEGGGSDTQYF.

A few counts support this clonotype. This sequence joins TRBV7-3 and TRBJ2-1; 9 bases agree with TRBD2. J gave up 1 base and V 1 base, and 11 bases lay outside the gene matches. This CDR3 is 19 amino acids long. Germline loops: CDR1 SGHTA, CDR2 FQGTGA. CDR3 protein: CASSLIAGDSESSYNEQFF. The CDR3, as DNA: TGTGCCAGCAGCTTAATAGCGGGAGATTCCGAAAGTTCCTACAATGAGCAGTTCTTC.

The chain has TRBV6-2 or TRBV6-3 and TRBJ2-2; D is unclear. Trimming cost V 6 bases and J 0 bases, with 8 bases left between them. In germline, CDR1 is MNHEY, CDR2 SVGEGT. This CDR3 is 14 amino acids long. The CDR3 spells CASSLTPNTGELFF. DNA of the CDR3: TGTGCCAGCAGCCTGACCCCGAACACCGGGGAGCTGTTTTTT.

This clonotype was counted a single time. V gene TRBV7-2 combines with J gene TRBJ2-3; 9 bases map to TRBD2. J lost 2 bases, V lost 2 bases, and 5 bases had no gene match. CDR1 is SGHTA and CDR2 is FQGNSA in the germline V gene. The CDR3 sequence is 16 residues long. The DNA for the CDR3 is TGTGCCAGCAGCTTATTAGCGGGGGCAATCACAGATACGCAGTATTTT. Its protein is CASSLLAGAITDTQYF. Looking up the rest from reference TRBV7-2 and TRBJ2-3 gives the full variable domain: GAGVSQSPSNKVTEKGKDVELRCDPISGHTALYWYRQSLGQGLEFLIYFQGNSAPDKSGLPSDRFSAERTGGSVSTLTIQRTQQEDSAVYLCASSLLAGAITDTQYFGPGTRLTVL.

This clonotype showed up just a few times. CDR3 DNA: TGTGCCTCAGGGGCAGGATTAGGAAAGACCCAGTACTTC. Encoded protein: CASGAGLGKTQYF. The genes are TRBV27 and TRBJ2-5; perhaps TRBD1 as D (6 bases). The CDR3 runs to 13 residues. The V and J ends lost 11 bases and 6 bases respectively, with 19 bases between them. Germline assignment: CDR1 MNHEY and CDR2 SMNVEV (reference sequence).

This clonotype was observed a single time. At one boundary the junction diverges from the germline segment, which might be a read error. The chain carries TRBV19 and TRBJ1-5; a possible D gene is TRBD1 (6 bases). CDR1 is LNHDA and CDR2 is SQIVND in the germline V gene (reference sequence). CDR3 length: 14 amino acids. In nucleotides, the CDR3 is TGTGCCAGTAGTATTCGGGGGGCTGGTCAGCCCCAGAATTTT. The encoded protein is CASSIRGAGQPQNF.

This clonotype has only a few counts. Here the CDR3 reads CASSVARDSTYEQYF. The CDR3 DNA reads TGTGCCAGCAGCGTAGCCCGAGACAGTACCTACGAGCAGTACTTC. The V call is TRBV9, the J call TRBJ2-7; D perhaps matches TRBD1 (5 bases). The CDR3 has 15 residues. The V gene's germline CDR1 is SGDLS and CDR2 YYNGEE. V lost 0 bases to trimming and J lost 2 bases, with 12 bases between them. Full variable domain (remainder filled in from reference TRBV9 and TRBJ2-7): DSGVTQTPKHLITATGQRVTLRCSPRSGDLSVYWYQQSLDQGLQFLIQYYNGEERAKGNILERFSAQQFPDLHSELNLSSLELGDSALYFCASSVARDSTYEQYFGPGTRLTVT.

This clonotype turned up a few times. The chain recombines TRBV10-3 with TRBJ2-7; TRBD1 matches 7 bases. The V segment lost 1 base and the J segment 0 bases; nucleotides outside the gene matches: 6. CDR1 and CDR2 (germline): ENHRY, SYGVKD. This CDR3 is built from 16 residues. The CDR3 loop is CAISEFGQEDSYEQYF. The CDR3 coding sequence is TGTGCCATCAGTGAGTTCGGACAGGAGGACTCCTACGAGCAGTACTTC.

The V and J genes are TRBV10-3 and TRBJ2-1, with TRBD1 matching 11 bases. The germline gives CDR1 ENHRY, CDR2 SYGVKD. V lost 3 bases, J lost 6 bases, and 1 base stayed unmatched. The CDR3 is 14 residues long. The CDR3 coding sequence is TGTGCCATCAGTGACGGACAGGGGGCCAATGAGCAGTTCTTC. Translating it yields CAISDGQGANEQFF.

The chain couples TRBV9 to TRBJ2-1, with TRBD2 as a possible D gene (5 bases). This CDR3 spans 14 amino acids. Germline V gene lookup returns CDR1 SGDLS and CDR2 YYNGEE. Trimming took off 0 bases at V and 3 bases at J, with 7 bases between the two ends. CDR3 region: CASSVAGNYNEQFF. Written as DNA, the CDR3 is TGTGCCAGCAGCGTAGCGGGGAACTACAATGAGCAGTTCTTC. The full variable domain, completed using reference TRBV9 and TRBJ2-1, is DSGVTQTPKHLITATGQRVTLRCSPRSGDLSVYWYQQSLDQGLQFLIQYYNGEERAKGNILERFSAQQFPDLHSELNLSSLELGDSALYFCASSVAGNYNEQFFGPGTRLTVL.